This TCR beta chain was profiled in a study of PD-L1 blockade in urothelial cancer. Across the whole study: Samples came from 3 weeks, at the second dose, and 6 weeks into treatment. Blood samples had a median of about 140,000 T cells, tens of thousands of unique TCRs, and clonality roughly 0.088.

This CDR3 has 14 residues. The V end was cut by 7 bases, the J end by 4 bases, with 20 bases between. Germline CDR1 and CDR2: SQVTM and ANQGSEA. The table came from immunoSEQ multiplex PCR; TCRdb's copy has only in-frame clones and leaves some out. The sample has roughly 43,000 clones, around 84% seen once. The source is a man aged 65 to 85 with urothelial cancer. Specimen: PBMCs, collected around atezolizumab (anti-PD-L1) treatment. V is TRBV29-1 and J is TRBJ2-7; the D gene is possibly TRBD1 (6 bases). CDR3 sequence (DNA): TGCAGCGCAACACAGGGCTCCGGGGCATACGAGCAGTACTTC. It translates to CSATQGSGAYEQYF.